This section outlines one T cell receptor (beta chain) sequence together with its context. The sample comes from a study of blood T cell repertoires in COVID-19. Per the original data handling: The authors estimated nucleated cell counts from reference gene primer amplification. The data were produced by immunoSEQ multiplex PCR, yet TCRdb's version contains in-frame clones alone and is incomplete. Clone size and the V and J calls come from that table; the DNA yielded D and trimming. The sample lists more than 100,000 clones, about 90% occurring once. CDR1 is KGHSH and CDR2 is LQKENI in the germline V gene. This CDR3 region has 14 residues. J was trimmed by 6 bases and V by 6 bases; bases with no gene match: 8.

The receptor was isolated from a human donor in a cohort sampled during active COVID-19. Input material: peripheral blood. J is TRBJ2-7 and V is TRBV18; 10 nucleotides line up with TRBD1. CDR3 amino acids: CASSPTGGEGEQYF. CDR3 sequence (DNA): TGTGCCAGCTCGCCGACAGGGGGCGAGGGCGAGCAGTACTTC.